The 9 T cell receptor beta chains reported below all come from one sample, sequenced in a study of Graves' ophthalmopathy and Graves' hyperthyroidism. CDR3 regions of TCR beta were amplified from RNA transcripts. The first-round RT-PCR employed HTBI primers together with the Qiagen OneStep RT-PCR kit. A multiplex PCR was then performed as the second round. TCRdb re-derived calls from the multiplex PCR reads in MiXCR, one entry per CDR3 protein. The data show about 740,000 distinct CDR3 sequences, 40% seen once. Sequenced sample: peripheral blood. These receptors were obtained from an adult man with Graves' ophthalmopathy.

As concerns this clonotype: Just one base apart from a much larger clone, this may be a read error. The CDR3 DNA sequence: TGTGCCAGCAGCAGCTATGTCACTAGCGGGAGTACCGAGCAGTACTTC. This translates into CASSSYVTSGSTEQYF. The chain combines TRBV7-6 with TRBJ2-7, with 11 bases lining up with TRBD2. From germline, CDR1 is SGHVS and CDR2 FNYEAQ. The J segment lost 6 bases and the V segment lost 5 bases, leaving 12 bases of the junction unmatched. The CDR3 consists of 16 residues.

This chain connects TRBV15 to TRBJ1-5; D gene ambiguous. Per the germline V gene, CDR1 is LNHNV and CDR2 is YYDKDF (reference sequence). With 8 bases removed from V and 7 bases from J, the gap between germline ends came to 21 bases. The CDR3 length is 15 residues. The CDR3 protein is CATGRAVGMGQPQHF. DNA of the CDR3: TGTGCCACCGGGAGGGCGGTTGGAATGGGACAGCCCCAGCATTTT.

The chain recombines TRBV15 with TRBJ2-3; D gene unclear. The CDR3 contains 15 residues. The V gene lost 0 bases and the J gene lost 6 bases, with 13 bases spanning the gap. CDR1 is LNHNV and CDR2 is YYDKDF in the germline V gene (reference sequence). As DNA, the CDR3 is TGTGCCACCAGCAGAGATAACGGGCTCTCGGATACGCAGTATTTT. Protein: CATSRDNGLSDTQYF.

The chain recombines TRBV2 with TRBJ2-7; 7 nucleotides line up with TRBD1. Germline V gene sequence: CDR1 SNHLY, CDR2 FYNNEI. V trimming: 5 bases; J trimming: 0 bases; junction bases outside the gene matches: 7. This CDR3 comprises 15 residues. Written as DNA, the CDR3 is TGTGCCAGCAGTACCCAGGGGACAGTCTCCTACGAGCAGTACTTC. It translates to CASSTQGTVSYEQYF. The whole variable domain, remainder taken from reference TRBV2 and TRBJ2-7, is EPEVTQTPSHQVTQMGQEVILRCVPISNHLYFYWYRQILGQKVEFLVSFYNNEISEKSEIFDDQFSVERPDGSNFTLKIRSTKLEDSAMYFCASSTQGTVSYEQYFGPGTRLTVT.

The V call is TRBV6-1, the J call TRBJ2-7, with 7 bases lining up with TRBD1. The V and J ends lost 2 bases and 7 bases, in that order; junction bases with no gene match: 14. Germline values: CDR1 MNHNS, CDR2 SASEGT. This CDR3 has 16 amino acids. The CDR3 bases are TGTGCCAGCAGTGAATATGGGGGCCTGACAGGGATGGAGCAGTACTTC. It specifies CASSEYGGLTGMEQYF.

The chain recombines TRBV10-2 with TRBJ1-1, with D hard to call. The CDR3 has 13 residues. The V gene's germline CDR1 is WSHSY and CDR2 SAAADI. The V and J ends lost 7 bases and 1 base respectively, with 10 bases between them. CDR3 nucleotide sequence: TGCGCCAGCAATCAGGCCGCGAACACTGAAGCTTTCTTT. Translated, it gives CASNQAANTEAFF.

This chain links TRBV19 with TRBJ1-2; D might be TRBD1 (6 bases). The CDR3 is 13 residues long. V gave up 6 bases and J gave up 6 bases, with 14 bases separating them. The V gene's germline CDR1 is LNHDA and CDR2 SQIVND (reference sequence). Written as DNA, the CDR3 is TGTGCCAGTAGCAACAGGGCGAACCATGGCTACACCTTC. Protein sequence: CASSNRANHGYTF.

In the case of this clonotype: This clone may be a read error of a much larger clone one base away. This chain uses TRBV7-2 with TRBJ1-1, with D possibly being TRBD1 (6 bases). The V gene lost 10 bases and the J gene lost 4 bases, with 16 bases spanning the gap. Germline values: CDR1 SGHTA, CDR2 FQGNSA. The CDR3 has 13 amino acids. The CDR3 protein is CANRHRAGTEAFF. DNA of the CDR3: TGTGCCAACCGGCACAGGGCAGGCACTGAAGCTTTCTTT.

V is TRBV2 and J is TRBJ2-7; 7 nucleotides agree with TRBD2. The V gene's germline CDR1 is SNHLY and CDR2 FYNNEI. This CDR3 contains 16 residues. Unmatched junction bases numbered 16, after V lost 9 bases and J lost 2 bases. The CDR3 bases are TGTGCCAGTGCCCTGAAGACTAGCAGTAAAGCCTACGAGCAGTACTTC. Its translation is CASALKTSSKAYEQYF.